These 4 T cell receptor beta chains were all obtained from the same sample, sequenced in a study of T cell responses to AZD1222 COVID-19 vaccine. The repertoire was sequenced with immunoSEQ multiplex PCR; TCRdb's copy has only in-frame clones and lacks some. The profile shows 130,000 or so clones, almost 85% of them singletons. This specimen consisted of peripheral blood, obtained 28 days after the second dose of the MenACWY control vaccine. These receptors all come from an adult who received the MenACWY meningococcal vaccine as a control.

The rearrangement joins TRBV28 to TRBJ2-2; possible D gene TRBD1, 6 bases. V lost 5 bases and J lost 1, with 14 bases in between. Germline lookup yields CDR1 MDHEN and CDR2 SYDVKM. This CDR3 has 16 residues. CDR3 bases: TGTGCCAGCAGTAGCCTGACAGGTTGGAACACCGGGGAGCTGTTTTTT. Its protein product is CASSSLTGWNTGELFF.

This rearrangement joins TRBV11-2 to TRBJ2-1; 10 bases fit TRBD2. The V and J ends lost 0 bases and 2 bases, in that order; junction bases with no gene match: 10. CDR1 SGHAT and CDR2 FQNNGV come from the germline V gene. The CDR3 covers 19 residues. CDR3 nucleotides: TGTGCCAGCAGCTTAGATCAAAGACTAGCGGGTCATACCTACAATGAGCAGTTCTTC. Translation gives CASSLDQRLAGHTYNEQFF.

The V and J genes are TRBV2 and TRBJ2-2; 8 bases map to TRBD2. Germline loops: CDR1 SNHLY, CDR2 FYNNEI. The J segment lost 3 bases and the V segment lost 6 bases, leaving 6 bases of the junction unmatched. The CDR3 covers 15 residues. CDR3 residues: CASSGLAGYTGELFF. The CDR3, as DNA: TGTGCCAGCAGCGGACTAGCAGGGTACACCGGGGAGCTGTTTTTT.

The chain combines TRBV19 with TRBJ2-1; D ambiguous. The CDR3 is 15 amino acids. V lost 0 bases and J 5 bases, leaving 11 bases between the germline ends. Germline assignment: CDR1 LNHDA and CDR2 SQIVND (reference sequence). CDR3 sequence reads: CASSIDRDGHNEQFF. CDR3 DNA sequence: TGTGCCAGTAGTATAGATCGCGACGGCCACAATGAGCAGTTCTTC. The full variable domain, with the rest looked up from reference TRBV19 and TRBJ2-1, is DGGITQSPKYLFRKEGQNVTLSCEQNLNHDAMYWYRQDPGQGLRLIYYSQIVNDFQKGDIAEGYSVSREKKESFPLTVTSAQKNPTAFYLCASSIDRDGHNEQFFGPGTRLTVL.